The 31 T cell receptor beta chains in this list originate from one sample, sequenced in a study of molecular identifiers for immune sequencing clone quantification. TCRdb processed the PCR reads anew with MiXCR; each CDR3 protein has one entry. The repertoire holds about 640,000 distinct CDR3 sequences, less than 20% seen once, with roughly 0.9% in the top ten. What was sequenced was naive CD8+ T cells from blood, with Jurkat cell RNA spiked in. Subset: FACS-sorted CD8+CD4-CCR7+CD45RA+ naive T cells. The receptors stem from a human donor in good health. Some libraries in this study had Jurkat cell RNA spiked in.

This clonotype was counted at least ten times. This chain uses TRBV7-9 with TRBJ2-7; no firm D call. V lost 1 base, J lost 2 bases, and 15 bases lay in between. CDR1 is SEHNR and CDR2 is FQNEAQ in the germline V gene (reference sequence). The CDR3 consists of 16 residues. CDR3 residues: CASSLGARDTPYEQYF. In DNA form, the CDR3 reads TGTGCCAGCAGCTTAGGAGCCCGAGACACTCCCTACGAGCAGTACTTC.

The chain has TRBV5-6 and TRBJ1-2; D might be TRBD1 (5 bases). Trimming pared 6 bases from V and 2 bases from J, leaving 17 bases between. In germline, CDR1 is SGHDT, CDR2 YYEEEE. The CDR3 length is 15 residues. CDR3 amino acids: CASNMSGTVNYGYTF. DNA of the CDR3: TGTGCCAGCAATATGTCCGGGACGGTGAACTATGGCTACACCTTC.

This clonotype was observed many times. The chain joins TRBV2 to TRBJ1-5, with a weak D call TRBD1 (5 bases). Deletions cut 3 bases from V and 6 bases from J, with 15 bases between. The germline gives CDR1 SNHLY, CDR2 FYNNEI. The CDR3 sequence is 15 residues long. Written as DNA, the CDR3 is TGTGCCAGCAGTGAGGGGGGGGTCGGCGGTCAGCCCCAGCATTTT. This codes for CASSEGGVGGQPQHF.

This clonotype was found many times. The chain recombines TRBV6-2 or TRBV6-3 with TRBJ2-3; TRBD1 matches 7 bases. CDR1 and CDR2 (germline): MNHEY, SVGEGT. J was trimmed by 1 base and V by 5 bases; bases with no gene match: 6. CDR3 length: 15 amino acids. CDR3 nucleotides: TGTGCCAGCAGTGGGACAGCGGCCGGCACAGATACGCAGTATTTT. It translates to CASSGTAAGTDTQYF.

A word on this clonotype: This could be a read error, since a much larger clone is one nucleotide away. The chain carries TRBV7-9 and TRBJ2-2; possibly TRBD2 for D (5 bases). The CDR3 covers 13 residues. Germline CDR1 and CDR2: SEHNR and FQNEAQ (reference sequence). For the CDR3, the DNA is TGTGCCAGCAGTGACATTAACACCGGGGAGCCGTTTTTT. The encoded protein is CASSDINTGEPFF. The complete variable domain, with remaining parts taken from reference TRBV7-9 and TRBJ2-2, reads DTGVSQNPRHKITKRGQNVTFRCDPISEHNRLYWYRQTLGQGPEFLTYFQNEAQLEKSRLLSDRFSAERPKGSFSTLEIQRTEQGDSAMYLCASSDINTGEPFFGEGSRLTVL.

The table lists this clonotype with many counts. The chain combines TRBV20-1 with TRBJ2-2; 9 bases fit TRBD1. This CDR3 is built from 15 residues. The V gene's germline CDR1 is DFQATT and CDR2 SNEGSKA (reference sequence). After removal of 2 bases from V and 4 bases from J, the junction contained 5 bases not matched to a gene. This CDR3 is CSARQPGQGTGELFF. CDR3 nucleotide sequence: TGCAGTGCTAGACAACCGGGACAGGGCACCGGGGAGCTGTTTTTT.

This clonotype appeared many times. This chain joins TRBV27 and TRBJ2-3, with D possibly being TRBD1 (6 bases). The CDR3 length is 14 residues. V lost 6 bases to trimming and J lost 2 bases, with 12 bases between them. From germline, CDR1 is MNHEY and CDR2 SMNVEV (reference sequence). CDR3 sequence (DNA): TGTGCCAGCAGCGATGGGACACACACAGATACGCAGTATTTT. This gives the protein CASSDGTHTDTQYF.

At least ten counts were recorded for this clonotype. The chain links TRBV6-2 or TRBV6-3 to TRBJ1-5; 7 nucleotides match TRBD1. The CDR3 length is 15 residues. Germline-derived CDR1 and CDR2 are MNHEY and SVGEGT. The V gene end was trimmed by 6 bases and the J gene end by 4 bases; junction bases not matched to a gene: 9. For the CDR3, the DNA is TGTGCCAGCAGCTACGGCTACAGGGGTAATCAGCCCCAGCATTTT. This codes for CASSYGYRGNQPQHF.

This clonotype came up a few times. One junction end does not reproduce the germline sequence, and a read error may be involved. CDR3: CAGSYDLGLDQHF. The CDR3 DNA is TGTGCCGGCAGTTACGACCTGGGACTTGACCAGCATTTT. The rearrangement links TRBV6-5 to TRBJ1-5; D perhaps matches TRBD1 (5 bases). The CDR3 is 13 amino acids. Germline CDR1 MNHEY, CDR2 SVGAGI.

This clonotype was detected only a few times. A junction boundary mismatches the germline segment, possibly from a read error. The chain recombines TRBV7-9 with TRBJ1-3; no clear D gene. Germline assignment: CDR1 SEHNR and CDR2 FQNEAQ (reference sequence). The CDR3 sequence is 12 residues long. The CDR3 protein is CVSSALSYTIYF. The DNA for the CDR3 is TGTGTCAGCAGCGCCCTTAGCTACACCATATATTTT.

In the case of this clonotype: A clone one base away is much larger, so this may be a read error. The V and J genes are TRBV28 and TRBJ2-7, with D possibly called TRBD1 or TRBD2 (5 bases each). CDR1 is MDHEN and CDR2 is SYDVKM in the germline V gene. The CDR3 is 15 amino acids. CDR3 DNA sequence: TGTACCAGCAGTTTTAGGGACCAGGGCACCCACGAGCAGTACTTC. Amino acid sequence: CTSSFRDQGTHEQYF. Variable domain in full (rest from reference TRBV28 and TRBJ2-7): DVKVTQSSRYLVKRTGEKVFLECVQDMDHENMFWYRQDPGLGLRLIYFSYDVKMKEKGDIPEGYSVSREKKERFSLILESASTNQTSMYLCTSSFRDQGTHEQYFGPGTRLTVT.

This clonotype has ten or more counts. The chain is built from TRBV20-1 and TRBJ2-2; D call uncertain. Germline V gene sequence: CDR1 DFQATT, CDR2 SNEGSKA (reference sequence). Trimming cost V 6 bases and J 1 base, with 9 bases left between them. The CDR3 has 13 residues. The CDR3 region is CSATEENTGELFF. The CDR3 DNA reads as TGCAGTGCCACTGAGGAGAACACCGGGGAGCTGTTTTTT.

This clonotype occurred a few times. The chain couples TRBV27 to TRBJ2-7; D unclear. The CDR3 runs 15 residues. Per the germline V gene, CDR1 is MNHEY and CDR2 is SMNVEV (reference sequence). V was clipped by 5 bases and J by 6 bases, with 20 bases between them. CDR3: CASSTDQIIGSEQYF. The CDR3 DNA sequence: TGTGCCAGCAGTACCGACCAAATTATTGGGTCCGAGCAGTACTTC.

This clonotype was counted ten times or more. The gene calls are TRBV5-6 and TRBJ2-7, with D possibly matching TRBD1 (5 bases). The CDR3 runs 14 residues. From germline, CDR1 is SGHDT and CDR2 YYEEEE. Trimming stripped 1 base from V and 2 bases from J, with 10 bases between. CDR3 loop: CASSLRDRAYEQYF. In DNA, the CDR3 is TGTGCCAGCAGCTTGAGAGACAGAGCCTACGAGCAGTACTTC. The full variable domain, completed using reference TRBV5-6 and TRBJ2-7, is DAGVTQSPTHLIKTRGQQVTLRCSPKSGHDTVSWYQQALGQGPQFIFQYYEEEERQRGNFPDRFSGHQFPNYSSELNVNALLLGDSALYLCASSLRDRAYEQYFGPGTRLTVT.

Note on this clonotype: Since a much larger clone is just one base distant, this may be a read error. The conserved phenylalanine or tryptophan normally closing the CDR3 is absent here, so this likely arose from a read error. The V call is TRBV9, the J call TRBJ2-3; TRBD2 is a possible D gene (6 bases). Trimming removed 0 bases at V and 4 bases at J, with 18 bases between. In germline, CDR1 is SGDLS, CDR2 YYNGEE. The CDR3 extends over 17 amino acids. The CDR3 sequence: CASSVALATGASDTQYL. The DNA of the CDR3 is TGTGCCAGCAGCGTAGCCCTAGCGACCGGTGCGTCAGATACGCAGTATCTT.

Ten or more counts support this clonotype. This chain joins TRBV30 and TRBJ2-7, with D unclear. Trimming pared 5 bases from V and 3 bases from J, leaving 8 bases between. Germline lookup yields CDR1 GTSNPN and CDR2 SVGIG (reference sequence). This CDR3 has 11 residues. The CDR3 region has the DNA TGTGCCTGGCTGAAAGACTACGAGCAGTACTTC. It encodes CAWLKDYEQYF.

Worth noting for this clonotype: This may arise from a read error, as a much more abundant clone is one base away. The final CDR3 position lacks the conserved phenylalanine or tryptophan, pointing to a likely read error. Here the CDR3 reads CASSPQTGGRVGTQDIQYL. The CDR3, as DNA: TGTGCCAGCAGCCCCCAAACAGGGGGCAGGGTAGGGACGCAGGACATTCAGTACCTC. The chain links TRBV11-3 to TRBJ2-4, with 9 bases aligning to TRBD1. The germline V gene has CDR1 SGHNT and CDR2 YENEEA. This CDR3 is built from 19 residues. J lost 8 bases, V lost 5 bases, and 22 bases had no gene match.

This clonotype occurred many times. The chain has TRBV12-3 or TRBV12-4 and TRBJ2-5; 12 bases are shared with TRBD2. This CDR3 has 16 amino acids. V shed 5 bases and J 3 bases; nucleotides not matched to a gene: 7. CDR3 nucleotide sequence: TGTGCCAGCAGTCCGATGGGACTAGCGGGCGAAGAGACCCAGTACTTC. Its translation: CASSPMGLAGEETQYF.

This clonotype was seen repeatedly, ten times or more. This chain uses TRBV11-2 with TRBJ2-3; 9 nucleotides line up with TRBD2. The germline V gene has CDR1 SGHAT and CDR2 FQNNGV. This CDR3 contains 17 residues. Trimming at V came to 5 bases and at J to 4 bases, leaving 13 bases not matched to a gene. In DNA, the CDR3 is TGTGCCAGCAGCCCTCCTTATGGGACTAGCTCCGCAGATACGCAGTATTTT. As protein: CASSPPYGTSSADTQYF.

This clonotype was detected ten times or more. This sequence joins TRBV20-1 and TRBJ2-1; D is unresolved. Germline loops: CDR1 DFQATT, CDR2 SNEGSKA (reference sequence). Trimming took off 0 bases at V and 14 bases at J, with 14 bases between the two ends. This CDR3 is 12 amino acids long. The CDR3 coding sequence is TGCAGTGCTAGAGATCGTCTTGGGCATAAGTTCTTC. The encoded protein is CSARDRLGHKFF.

This clonotype showed up just a few times. This chain links TRBV5-8 with TRBJ2-7; tentatively, D is TRBD1 (5 bases). The CDR3 is 16 residues long. The V gene lost 0 bases and the J gene lost 6 bases, with 19 bases spanning the gap. Per germline, CDR1 SGHTS and CDR2 YDEGEE. The CDR3 region has the DNA TGTGCCAGCAGCTTGGAGGTAGGGGCCGTGGGGCGCGAGCAGTACTTC. The encoded protein is CASSLEVGAVGREQYF. The variable domain in full, completed from reference TRBV5-8 and TRBJ2-7, reads EAGVTQSPTHLIKTRGQQATLRCSPISGHTSVYWYQQALGLGLQFLLWYDEGEERNRGNFPPRFSGRQFPNYSSELNVNALELEDSALYLCASSLEVGAVGREQYFGPGTRLTVT.

This clonotype was counted ten times or more. Compared with germline, one end of the junction differs, possibly owing to a read error. The rearrangement uses TRBV7-7 and TRBJ2-1; tentative D call: TRBD1 (5 bases). The germline gives CDR1 SSHAT, CDR2 FNYEAQ (reference sequence). The CDR3 consists of 13 residues. CDR3 nucleotides: TGTGCTAGCAGCCGGTTCAGGGCCGGTGAGCAGTTCTTC. It yields the protein CASSRFRAGEQFF. The entire variable domain, with the rest obtained from reference TRBV7-7 and TRBJ2-1, is as follows: GAGVSQSPRYKVTKRGQDVTLRCDPISSHATLYWYQQALGQGPEFLTYFNYEAQPDKSGLPSDRFSAERPEGSISTLTIQRTEQRDSAMYRCASSRFRAGEQFFGPGTRLTVL.

The chain couples TRBV5-1 to TRBJ2-2, with unresolved D. V was clipped by 3 bases and J by 4 bases, with 13 bases between them. CDR3 length equals 15 residues. The germline CDR1 and CDR2 sequences are SGHRS and YFSETQ. Here the CDR3 DNA reads TGCGCCAGCAGCTCCCAAACGACGGGCACCGGGGAGCTGTTTTTT. Amino acids: CASSSQTTGTGELFF.

The chain employs TRBV10-2 and TRBJ2-1; no reliable D call. The CDR3 consists of 14 residues. Trimming left V 2 bases short and J 4 bases short, with 9 bases between. Germline V CDR1 and CDR2: WSHSY, SAAADI. CDR3 DNA sequence: TGCGCCAGCAGTGAGACAGTAAGGTACAATGAGCAGTTCTTC. Translated: CASSETVRYNEQFF.

This clonotype was detected many times. The V gene is TRBV30, the J gene TRBJ1-1; D is ambiguous. The CDR3 length is 13 residues. The V gene's germline CDR1 is GTSNPN and CDR2 SVGIG (reference sequence). Trimming took 0 bases from V and 1 from J, leaving 6 bases between them. The chain's CDR3 is CAWSVMENTEAFF. The DNA of the CDR3 is TGTGCCTGGAGTGTCATGGAGAACACTGAAGCTTTCTTT. Based on the CDR3 plus reference TRBV30 and TRBJ1-1, the full variable domain is SQTIHQWPATLVQPVGSPLSLECTVEGTSNPNLYWYRQAAGRGLQLLFYSVGIGQISSEVPQNLSASRPQDRQFILSSKKLLLSDSGFYLCAWSVMENTEAFFGQGTRLTVV.

This clonotype was seen at least ten times. V gene TRBV3-1 combines with J gene TRBJ2-3; D is unclear. This CDR3 region has 15 residues. Trimming took 1 base from V and 4 from J, leaving 12 bases between them. Germline assignment: CDR1 LGHDT and CDR2 YNNKEL (reference sequence). The CDR3 DNA is TGTGCCAGCAGCCAAGTTCGCTACCCCTCAGATACGCAGTATTTT. It translates to CASSQVRYPSDTQYF.

The rearrangement links TRBV19 to TRBJ1-5, with unresolved D. This CDR3 contains 13 residues. The V gene lost 7 bases and the J gene lost 0 bases, with 7 bases spanning the gap. Germline lookup yields CDR1 LNHDA and CDR2 SQIVND (reference sequence). The DNA for the CDR3 is TGTGCCAGTACCACGGTTAGCAATCAGCCCCAGCATTTT. It specifies CASTTVSNQPQHF.

This clonotype has ten or more counts. The rearrangement links TRBV6-2 or TRBV6-3 to TRBJ1-1; no reliable D call. This CDR3 contains 14 residues. V was pared by 5 bases and J by 4 bases, with 14 bases between. The V gene's germline CDR1 is MNHEY and CDR2 SVGEGT. The CDR3 sequence: CASSPSDAGTEAFF. The CDR3 DNA is TGTGCCAGCAGTCCCTCCGATGCCGGCACTGAAGCTTTCTTT.

This clonotype was picked up a small number of times. The chain uses TRBV14 and TRBJ2-2; D gene unclear. The CDR3 runs 15 residues. Trimming left V 0 bases short and J 2 bases short, with 7 bases between. The germline gives CDR1 SGHDN, CDR2 FVKESK. CDR3 DNA sequence: TGTGCCAGCAGCCAAGAAGGCCTTAACACCGGGGAGCTGTTTTTT. Its protein is CASSQEGLNTGELFF.

This clonotype was seen a few times. The V call is TRBV30, the J call TRBJ2-1; D not certain. The CDR3 runs 11 residues. From germline, CDR1 is GTSNPN and CDR2 SVGIG (reference sequence). V lost 5 bases and J lost 6, with 8 bases in between. The CDR3 coding sequence is TGTGCCTGGGGAAGGGCCAATGAGCAGTTCTTC. Translated, it gives CAWGRANEQFF.

This clonotype appeared many times. The genes are TRBV4-2 and TRBJ2-3; D may match TRBD1 or TRBD2 (6 bases each). The germline V gene encodes CDR1 LGHNA and CDR2 YNFKEQ. The CDR3 is 15 amino acids. Trimming shortened V by 3 bases and J by 4 bases, and 14 bases separated the two germline ends. CDR3 bases: TGTGCCAGCAGCCATCCGGGGGCTAGTGCAGATACGCAGTATTTT. Amino acids: CASSHPGASADTQYF.